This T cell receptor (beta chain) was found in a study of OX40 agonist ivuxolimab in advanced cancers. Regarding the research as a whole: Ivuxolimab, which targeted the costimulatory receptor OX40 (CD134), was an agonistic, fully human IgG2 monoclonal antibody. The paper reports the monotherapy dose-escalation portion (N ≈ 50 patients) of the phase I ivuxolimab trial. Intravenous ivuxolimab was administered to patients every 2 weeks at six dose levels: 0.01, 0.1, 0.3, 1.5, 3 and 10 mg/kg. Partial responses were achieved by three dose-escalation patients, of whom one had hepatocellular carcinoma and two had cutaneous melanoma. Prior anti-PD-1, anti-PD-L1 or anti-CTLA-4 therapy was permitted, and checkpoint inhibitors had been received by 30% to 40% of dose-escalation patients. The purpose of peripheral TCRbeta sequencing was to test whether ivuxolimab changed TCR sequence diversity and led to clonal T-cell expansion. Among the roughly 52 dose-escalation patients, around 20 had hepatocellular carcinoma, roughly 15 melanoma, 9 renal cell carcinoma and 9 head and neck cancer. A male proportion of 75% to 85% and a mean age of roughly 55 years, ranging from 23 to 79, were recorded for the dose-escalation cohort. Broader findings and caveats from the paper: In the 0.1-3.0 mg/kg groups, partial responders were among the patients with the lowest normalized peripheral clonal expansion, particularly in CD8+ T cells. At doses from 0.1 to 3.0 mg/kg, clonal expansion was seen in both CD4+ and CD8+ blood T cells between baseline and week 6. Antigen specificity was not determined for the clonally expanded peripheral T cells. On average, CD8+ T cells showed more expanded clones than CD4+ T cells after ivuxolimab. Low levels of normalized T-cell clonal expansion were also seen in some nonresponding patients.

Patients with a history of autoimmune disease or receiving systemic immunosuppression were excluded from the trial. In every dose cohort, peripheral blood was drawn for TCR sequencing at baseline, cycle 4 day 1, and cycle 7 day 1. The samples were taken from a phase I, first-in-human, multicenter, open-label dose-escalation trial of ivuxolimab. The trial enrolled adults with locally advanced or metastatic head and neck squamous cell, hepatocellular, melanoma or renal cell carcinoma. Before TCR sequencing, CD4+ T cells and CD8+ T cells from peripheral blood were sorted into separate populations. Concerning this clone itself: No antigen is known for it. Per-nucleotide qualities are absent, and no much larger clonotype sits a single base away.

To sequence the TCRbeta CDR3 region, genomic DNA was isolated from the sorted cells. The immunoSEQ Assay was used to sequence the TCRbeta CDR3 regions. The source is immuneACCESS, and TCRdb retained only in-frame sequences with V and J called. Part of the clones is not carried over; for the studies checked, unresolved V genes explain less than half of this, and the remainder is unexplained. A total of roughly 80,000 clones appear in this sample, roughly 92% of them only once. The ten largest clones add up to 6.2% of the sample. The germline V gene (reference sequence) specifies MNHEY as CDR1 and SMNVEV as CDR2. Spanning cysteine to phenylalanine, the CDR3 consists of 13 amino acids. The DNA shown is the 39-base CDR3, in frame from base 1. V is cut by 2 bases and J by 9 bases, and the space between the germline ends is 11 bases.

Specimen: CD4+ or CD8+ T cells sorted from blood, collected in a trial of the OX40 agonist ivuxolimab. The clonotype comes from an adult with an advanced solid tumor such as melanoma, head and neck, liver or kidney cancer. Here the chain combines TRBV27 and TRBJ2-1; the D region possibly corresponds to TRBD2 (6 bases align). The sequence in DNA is TGTGCCAGCAGTTTAGGAGGGGCTGGTGAGCAGTTCTTC. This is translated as CASSLGGAGEQFF.